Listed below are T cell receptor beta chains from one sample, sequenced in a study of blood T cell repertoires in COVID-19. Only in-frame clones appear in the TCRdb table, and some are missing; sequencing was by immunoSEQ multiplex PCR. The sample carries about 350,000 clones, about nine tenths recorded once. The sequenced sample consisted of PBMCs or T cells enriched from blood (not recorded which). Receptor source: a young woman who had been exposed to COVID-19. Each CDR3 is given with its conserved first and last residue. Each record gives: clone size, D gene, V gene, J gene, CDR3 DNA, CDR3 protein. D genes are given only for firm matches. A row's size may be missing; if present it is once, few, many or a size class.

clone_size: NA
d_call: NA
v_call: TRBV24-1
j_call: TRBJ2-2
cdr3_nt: TGTGCCACCAGTGATTTAGGTATTCGGGGTACGACCGGGGAGCTGTTTTTT
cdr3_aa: CATSDLGIRGTTGELFF

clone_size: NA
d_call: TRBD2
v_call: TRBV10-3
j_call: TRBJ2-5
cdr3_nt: TGTGCCATCAGTGAGGGGGCTAGCGGGAACCAAGAGACCCAGTACTTC
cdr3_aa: CAISEGASGNQETQYF

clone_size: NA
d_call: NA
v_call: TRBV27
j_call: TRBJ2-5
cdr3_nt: TGTGCCAGCAGTTTATCGATACTAGGCCAAGAGACCCAGTACTTC
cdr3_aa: CASSLSILGQETQYF

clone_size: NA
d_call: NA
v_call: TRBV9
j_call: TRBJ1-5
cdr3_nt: TGTGCCAGCAGCCGCGGGGGAGAAAGCAATCAGCCCCAGCATTTT
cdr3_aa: CASSRGGESNQPQHF

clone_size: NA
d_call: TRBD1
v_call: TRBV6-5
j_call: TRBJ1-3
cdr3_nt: TGTGCCAGCAGTTCCAGGGGGCGCGTAAACACCATATATTTT
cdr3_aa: CASSSRGRVNTIYF

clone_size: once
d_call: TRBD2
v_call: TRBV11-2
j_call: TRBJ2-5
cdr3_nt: TGTGCCAGCAGCGCGGGACTAGCGGGAGTGGAGACCCAGTACTTC
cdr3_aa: CASSAGLAGVETQYF

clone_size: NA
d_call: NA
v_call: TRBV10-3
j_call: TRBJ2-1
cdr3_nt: TGTGCCATCAGCAAGGGGGAGTTAATCTACAATGAGCAGTTCTTC
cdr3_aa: CAISKGELIYNEQFF

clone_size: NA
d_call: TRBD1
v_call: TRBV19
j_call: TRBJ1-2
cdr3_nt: TGTGCCAGTGGGGGGACAGGTTCGGCGTGGAATGGCTACACCTTC
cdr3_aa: CASGGTGSAWNGYTF

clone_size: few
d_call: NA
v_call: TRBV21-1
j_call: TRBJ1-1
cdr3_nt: TGTGCCAGCAGCAAAGGGACAGGAGAAGCTTTCTTT
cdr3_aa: CASSKGTGEAFF

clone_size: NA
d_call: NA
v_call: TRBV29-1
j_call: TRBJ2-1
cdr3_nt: TGCAGCGTTGTAACAGGGCCGCCCTACAATGAGCAGTTCTTC
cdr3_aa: CSVVTGPPYNEQFF

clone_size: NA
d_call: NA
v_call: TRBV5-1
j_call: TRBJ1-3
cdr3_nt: TGCGCCAGCAGCTTCGGCACAGTTGGAAACACCATATATTTT
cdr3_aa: CASSFGTVGNTIYF

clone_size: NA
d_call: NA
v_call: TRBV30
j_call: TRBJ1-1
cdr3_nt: TGTGCCTGGGGGACAATGAACACTGAAGCTTTCTTT
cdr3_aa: CAWGTMNTEAFF

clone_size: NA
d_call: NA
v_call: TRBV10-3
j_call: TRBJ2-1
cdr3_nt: TGTGCCATCCAAACGACTTATGGGGAGCAGTTCTTC
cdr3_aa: CAIQTTYGEQFF

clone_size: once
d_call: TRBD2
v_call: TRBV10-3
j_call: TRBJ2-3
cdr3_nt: TGTGCCATCAGTCCCCTAGCGGGAGTTGGCACAGATACGCAGTATTTT
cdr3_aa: CAISPLAGVGTDTQYF

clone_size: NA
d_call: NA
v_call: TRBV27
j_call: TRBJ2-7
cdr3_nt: TGTGCCAGCGCGTGGGGCCACAACTACGAGCAGTACTTC
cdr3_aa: CASAWGHNYEQYF

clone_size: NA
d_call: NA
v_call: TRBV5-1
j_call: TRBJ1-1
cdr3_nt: TGCGCCAGCAGCTTCCAGAAGAACACTGAAGCTTTCTTT
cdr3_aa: CASSFQKNTEAFF

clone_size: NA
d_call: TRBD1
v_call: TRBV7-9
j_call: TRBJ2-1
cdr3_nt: TGTGCCAGCAGACGGACAGGGGGCTCCTACAATGAGCAGTTCTTC
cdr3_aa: CASRRTGGSYNEQFF

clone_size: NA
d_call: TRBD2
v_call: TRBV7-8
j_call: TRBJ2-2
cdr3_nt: TGTGCCAGCAGCGCACTAGCGGGAGTAGGTACCGGGGAGCTGTTTTTT
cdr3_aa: CASSALAGVGTGELFF

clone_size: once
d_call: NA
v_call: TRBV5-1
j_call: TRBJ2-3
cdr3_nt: TGCGCCAGCAGGGGGGGAATTACTAGCACAGATACGCAGTATTTT
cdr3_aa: CASRGGITSTDTQYF

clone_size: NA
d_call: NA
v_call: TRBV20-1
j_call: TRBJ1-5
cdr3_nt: TGCAGTGCTAGTGAGGCGGGCAATCAGCCCCAGCATTTT
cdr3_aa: CSASEAGNQPQHF

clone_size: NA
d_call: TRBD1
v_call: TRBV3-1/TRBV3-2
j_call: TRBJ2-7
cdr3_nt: TGTGCCAGCAGCCAGGGACAGATCTCCTACGAGCAGTACTTC
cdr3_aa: CASSQGQISYEQYF

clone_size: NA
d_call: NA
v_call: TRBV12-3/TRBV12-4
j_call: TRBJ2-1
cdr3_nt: TGTGCCAGCACGGCCTACAATGAGCAGTTCTTC
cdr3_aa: CASTAYNEQFF

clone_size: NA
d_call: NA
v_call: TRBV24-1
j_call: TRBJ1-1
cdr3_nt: TGTGCCACCAGGGCCGCGAACACTGAAGCTTTCTTT
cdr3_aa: CATRAANTEAFF

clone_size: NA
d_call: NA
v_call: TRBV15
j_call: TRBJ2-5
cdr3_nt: TGTGCCACCAGAGTACAGGGTAAAGAGACCCAGTACTTC
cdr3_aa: CATRVQGKETQYF

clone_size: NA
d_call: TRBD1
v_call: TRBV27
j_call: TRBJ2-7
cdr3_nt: TGTGCCAGCAGACTTCAGGGGGTTCCCTACGAGCAGTACTTC
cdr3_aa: CASRLQGVPYEQYF

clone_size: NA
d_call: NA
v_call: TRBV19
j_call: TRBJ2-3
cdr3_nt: TGTGCCAGCCAAGGGAGGGGGGGTAGCACAGATACGCAGTATTTT
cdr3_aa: CASQGRGGSTDTQYF

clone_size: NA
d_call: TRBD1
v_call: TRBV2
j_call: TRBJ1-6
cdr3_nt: TGTGCCAGCCTGACAGGGGCAGGGTTTTCACCCCTCCACTTT
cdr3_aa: CASLTGAGFSPLHF

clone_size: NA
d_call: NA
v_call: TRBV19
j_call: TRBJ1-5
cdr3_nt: TGTGCCAGTAGTATCGTCAGGGGCAGCAATCAGCCCCAGCATTTT
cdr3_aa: CASSIVRGSNQPQHF

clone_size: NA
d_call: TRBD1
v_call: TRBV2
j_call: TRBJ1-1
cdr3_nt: TGTGCCAGCAGCTCCGACAGGGACACTGAAGCTTTCTTT
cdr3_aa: CASSSDRDTEAFF

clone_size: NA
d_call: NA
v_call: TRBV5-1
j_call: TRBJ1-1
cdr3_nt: TGCGCCAGCAGCTTTGGACAGACCCAAACTGAAGCTTTCTTT
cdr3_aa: CASSFGQTQTEAFF

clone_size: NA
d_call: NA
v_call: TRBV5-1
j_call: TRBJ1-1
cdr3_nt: TGCGCCAGCAGCTTGGACGGGGACTTGGACACTGAAGCTTTCTTT
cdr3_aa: CASSLDGDLDTEAFF

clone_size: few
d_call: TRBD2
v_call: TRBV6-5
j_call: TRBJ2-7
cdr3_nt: TGTGCCAGCAGGAATATAGCGGGAGAAGGTGAGCAGTACTTC
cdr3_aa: CASRNIAGEGEQYF

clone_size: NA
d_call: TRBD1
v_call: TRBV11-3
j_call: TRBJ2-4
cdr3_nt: TGTGCCAGCTCTGGGACAGCAAAAGCCAAAAACATTCAGTACTTC
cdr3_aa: CASSGTAKAKNIQYF

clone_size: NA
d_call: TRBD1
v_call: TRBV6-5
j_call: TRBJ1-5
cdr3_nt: TGTGCCAGCAGAACAGGGGGCGGAAGCAATCAGCCCCAGCATTTT
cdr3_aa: CASRTGGGSNQPQHF

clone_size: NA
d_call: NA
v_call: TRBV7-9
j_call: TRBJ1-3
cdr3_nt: TGTGCCAGCAGCGGTAACGACCCGGACAGCGCTGGAAACACCATATATTTT
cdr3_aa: CASSGNDPDSAGNTIYF

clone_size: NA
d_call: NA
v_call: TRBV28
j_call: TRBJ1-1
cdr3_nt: TGTGCCAGCAATATGGGAGGCTTGAACACTGAAGCTTTCTTT
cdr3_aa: CASNMGGLNTEAFF

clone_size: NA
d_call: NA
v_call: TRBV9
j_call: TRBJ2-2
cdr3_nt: TGTGCCAGCAGCGTAGGCCTCGTCGGCGGGAACACCGGGGAGCTGTTTTTT
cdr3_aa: CASSVGLVGGNTGELFF

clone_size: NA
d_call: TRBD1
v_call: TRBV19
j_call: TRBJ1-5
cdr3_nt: TGTGCCAGTAGTATGGGGACAGTCAATCAGCCCCAGCATTTT
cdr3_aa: CASSMGTVNQPQHF

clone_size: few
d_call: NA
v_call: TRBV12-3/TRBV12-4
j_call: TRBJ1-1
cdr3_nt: TGTGCCAGCAGTTTTGCAGGGTGGACTGAAGCTTTCTTT
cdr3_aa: CASSFAGWTEAFF

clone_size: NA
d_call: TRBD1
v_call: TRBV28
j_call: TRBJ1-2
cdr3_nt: TGTGCCAGCAGACGGGACAGCTATGGCTACACCTTC
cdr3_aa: CASRRDSYGYTF

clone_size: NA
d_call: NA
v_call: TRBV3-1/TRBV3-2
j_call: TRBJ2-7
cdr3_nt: TGTGCCAGCAGCCACACCGGGACTGCCTCTGACGAGCAGTACTTC
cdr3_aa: CASSHTGTASDEQYF

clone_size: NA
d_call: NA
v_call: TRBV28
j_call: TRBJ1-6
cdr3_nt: TGTGCCAGCAGCTCGCCGGAGCTCTTTGGTTCACCCCTCCACTTT
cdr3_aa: CASSSPELFGSPLHF

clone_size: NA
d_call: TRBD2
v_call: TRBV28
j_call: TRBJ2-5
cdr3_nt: TGTGCCAGCAGTTTAGCGGGAGGGTTAGGAGAGACCCAGTACTTC
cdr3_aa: CASSLAGGLGETQYF

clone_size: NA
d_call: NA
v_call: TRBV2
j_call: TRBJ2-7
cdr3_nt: TGTGCCAGCAGTTTGGTGAGGGTGGAGCAGTACTTC
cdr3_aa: CASSLVRVEQYF

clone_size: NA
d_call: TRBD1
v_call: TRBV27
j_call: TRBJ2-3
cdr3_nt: TGTGCCAGCAGTCGACAGGGTCCCTCCCCCACAGATACGCAGTATTTT
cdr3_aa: CASSRQGPSPTDTQYF

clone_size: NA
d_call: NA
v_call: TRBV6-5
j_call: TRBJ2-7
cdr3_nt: TGTGCCAGCAGTTACGGGGGGTCGTACGAGCAGTACTTC
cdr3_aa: CASSYGGSYEQYF

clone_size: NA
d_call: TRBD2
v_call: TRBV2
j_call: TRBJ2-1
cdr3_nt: TGTGCCAGCACCTATCTAGCGGGAGGGCTGGATGAGCAGTTCTTC
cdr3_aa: CASTYLAGGLDEQFF

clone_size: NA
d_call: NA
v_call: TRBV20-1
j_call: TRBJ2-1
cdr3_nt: TGCAGGCCAGGGGGGAGCGAAGAGCAGTTCTTC
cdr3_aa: CRPGGSEEQFF

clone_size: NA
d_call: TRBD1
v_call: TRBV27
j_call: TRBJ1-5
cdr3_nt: TGTGCCAGCAGTCTGGGACAGCCCAGCAATCAGCCCCAGCATTTT
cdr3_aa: CASSLGQPSNQPQHF

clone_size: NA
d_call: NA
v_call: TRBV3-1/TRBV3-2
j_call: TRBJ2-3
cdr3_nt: TGTGCCAGCAGCCCCGAGCCGGGGAACACAGATACGCAGTATTTT
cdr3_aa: CASSPEPGNTDTQYF

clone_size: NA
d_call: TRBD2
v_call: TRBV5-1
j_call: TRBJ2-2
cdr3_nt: TGCGCCAGCAGCTTGGCCAGCGGGGGTATCGTGGAAACCGGGGAGCTGTTTTTT
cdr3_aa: CASSLASGGIVETGELFF

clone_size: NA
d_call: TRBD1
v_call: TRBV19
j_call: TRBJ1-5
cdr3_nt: TGTGCCACCTCCCTTCTCCCCCGAGGACAGGGCAATCAGCCCCAGCATTTT
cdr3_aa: CATSLLPRGQGNQPQHF

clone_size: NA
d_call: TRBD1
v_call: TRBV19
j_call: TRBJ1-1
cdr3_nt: TGTGCCAGTAGTACCGGGACAGGGCTTTCCGCTGAAGCTTTCTTT
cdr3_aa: CASSTGTGLSAEAFF